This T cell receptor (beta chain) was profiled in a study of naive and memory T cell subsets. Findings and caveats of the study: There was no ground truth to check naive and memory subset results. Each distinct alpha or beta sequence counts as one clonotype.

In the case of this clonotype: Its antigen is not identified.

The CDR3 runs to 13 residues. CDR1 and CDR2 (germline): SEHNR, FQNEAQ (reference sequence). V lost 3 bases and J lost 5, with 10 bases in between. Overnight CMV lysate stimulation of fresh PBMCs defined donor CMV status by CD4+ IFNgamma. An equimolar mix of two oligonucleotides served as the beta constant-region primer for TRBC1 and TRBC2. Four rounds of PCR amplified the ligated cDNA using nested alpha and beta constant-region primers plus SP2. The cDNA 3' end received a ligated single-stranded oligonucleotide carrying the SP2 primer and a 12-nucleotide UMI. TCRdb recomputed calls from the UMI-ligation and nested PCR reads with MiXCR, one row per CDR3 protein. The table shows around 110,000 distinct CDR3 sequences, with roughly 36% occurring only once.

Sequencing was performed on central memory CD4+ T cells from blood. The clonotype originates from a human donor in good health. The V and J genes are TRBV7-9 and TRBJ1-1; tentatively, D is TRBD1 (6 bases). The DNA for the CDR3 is TGTGCCAGCAGCTTTCCAGGGGTGACTGAAGCTTTCTTT. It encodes CASSFPGVTEAFF.